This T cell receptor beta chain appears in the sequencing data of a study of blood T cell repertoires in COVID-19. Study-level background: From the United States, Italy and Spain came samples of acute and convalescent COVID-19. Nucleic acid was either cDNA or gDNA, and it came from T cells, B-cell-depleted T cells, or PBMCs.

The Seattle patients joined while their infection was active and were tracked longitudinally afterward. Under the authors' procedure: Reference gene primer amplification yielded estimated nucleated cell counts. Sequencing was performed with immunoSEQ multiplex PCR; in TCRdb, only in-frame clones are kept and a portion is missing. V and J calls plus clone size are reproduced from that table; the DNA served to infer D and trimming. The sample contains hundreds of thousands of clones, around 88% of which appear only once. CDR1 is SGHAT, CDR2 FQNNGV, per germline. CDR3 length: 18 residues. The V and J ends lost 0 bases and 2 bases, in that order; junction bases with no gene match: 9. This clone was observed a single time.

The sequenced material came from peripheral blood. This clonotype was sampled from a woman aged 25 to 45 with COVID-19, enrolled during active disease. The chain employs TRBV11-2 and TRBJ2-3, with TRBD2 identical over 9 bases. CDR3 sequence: CASSLELLAGPYTDTQYF. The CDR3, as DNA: TGTGCCAGCAGCTTAGAACTGCTAGCGGGGCCCTACACAGATACGCAGTATTTT.